This record covers a single T cell receptor beta chain. This clonotype has a handful of counts. The specificity of this receptor is unknown. The record has no base qualities; no much larger clone is one base away. The CDR3 starts with the cysteine, ends with the phenylalanine, and has 16 residues. The kept DNA is CDR3 alone, 48 bases in frame from the first base. V was cut back by 2 bases and J by 9 bases, leaving a gap of 17 bases between them. The germline V gene provides CDR1 MNHEY and CDR2 SVGAGI. Graves' hyperthyroidism was defined as stable when no progression to ophthalmopathy occurred over 18 months of follow-up. Hyperthyroidism patients were aged 18 to 65 years and newly diagnosed, with disease duration of less than 2 months. The study excluded patients with uncontrolled infections, other autoimmune diseases, pregnancy or lactation. Clinical symptoms, serum thyroxine and TRAb, thyroid ultrasound, and orbital computed tomography formed the basis for the diagnoses. Ficoll-Paque density gradient centrifugation was used to isolate PBMCs from approximately 10 ml of fresh peripheral blood. Total RNA was extracted using Trizol reagent, and RNA quality was assessed on an Agilent 2100 Bioanalyzer.

TCR beta CDR3 regions were amplified from RNA transcripts. For the first round of RT-PCR on the TCR CDR3, the HTBI primer set was used together with the Qiagen OneStep RT-PCR kit. A second multiplex PCR round built the libraries, followed by size selection and purification. Sequencing of the libraries was done on an Illumina HiSeq2000 using paired-end 100 bp reads. The authors' pipeline ran thus. Raw data were processed with SOAPnuke, discarding reads with adapters, uncalled bases, mean Phred below 15, or no exact constant-primer or identifier match. COPE v1.2.5 was used to merge the high-quality paired reads, and each unique nucleotide sequence was defined as a clonotype. MiTCR v1.1 was used to align clonotypes to the IMGT TRBV, TRBD and TRBJ reference segments. The analysis included only V-J combinations with a frequency above 0.0001, which together covered approximately 99% of the repertoires. The TCS score was defined as F50 (clonal expansion) divided by E x V (chaos), with BLOSUM62-based TCRdist calculated between CDR3 peptides within each V-J. Welch's t-statistics and random forest reduced several hundred V-J features to 13, which were used in a naive Bayes classifier (R e1071). The raw public data were reprocessed by TCRdb itself: fastp quality trimming at Q25, MiXCR clonotype calling, in-frame beta chains only. Each entry is one CDR3 protein sequence, shown with its most common DNA and genes. These V and J calls rely on TCRdb rather than the paper's analysis. The sample table records roughly 420,000 distinct CDR3 sequences; about 15% of these occur just once. The ten largest make up 13% to 15% of the sample.

The sample belongs to a study of T cells in Graves' hyperthyroidism and ophthalmopathy (dated by TCRdb to the late 2010s). About the full investigation: Peripheral blood was collected at initial diagnosis, before any treatment. To identify distinguishing TCR V-J signatures, a discovery cohort of some 100 patients was used, comprising 40 to 45 with Graves' ophthalmopathy and roughly 60 with stable Graves' hyperthyroidism. An independent validation cohort of 18 to 20 hyperthyroidism patients and about 15 patients who later progressed to ophthalmopathy tested prospective prediction of ophthalmopathy. The 100 discovery patients were divided at random into training and test sets in a 7:3 ratio. The study also compared thyroid tissue and blood T-cell repertoires from five or six Graves' hyperthyroidism patients. After blood sampling, hyperthyroidism patients were treated with methimazole at a starting dose of 30 mg daily, and ophthalmopathy patients were treated with high-dose intravenous methylprednisolone. The paper describes TCR Vbeta CDR3 sequencing of 140 or so peripheral blood samples, made up of 43 ophthalmopathy patients, roughly 75 hyperthyroidism patients and roughly 17 progressor patients.

Overall study results and their limits: Most expanded thyroid clonotypes (frequency above 0.001) were also found in blood, which suggests that blood repertoires may mirror thyroid immune responses. In validation, the model predicted progression to ophthalmopathy with approximately 69% sensitivity and approximately 72% specificity, a median of around 6.6 months before onset. No statistical method was used to fix the sample size in advance, and group allocation was not hidden from the investigators. Ophthalmopathy was separated from stable hyperthyroidism by a 13 V-J signature model, with approximately 85% sensitivity and just over 81% specificity obtained in cross-validation and 80%/75% obtained in testing.

The sequence is built from TRBV6-5 and TRBJ1-6; no confident D gene assignment can be made. This TCR was sampled from a woman aged 18-29 years with Graves' hyperthyroidism. The specimen was blood. The CDR3 is CASSYIDGELLSPLHF. The nucleotide sequence is given as TGTGCCAGCAGTTACATCGACGGCGAACTGCTTTCACCCCTCCACTTT.